The 30 T cell receptor beta chains listed next were all sequenced from one sample in a study of preoperative IRX-2 immunotherapy in early breast cancer. Only in-frame clones appear in the TCRdb table, and some are missing; sequencing was by immunoSEQ multiplex PCR. Of some 35,000 clones listed, 80% to 90% are singletons. Stated treatment: preoperative locoregional IRX-2 cytokine immunotherapy. Here the sequenced sample was lymph node tissue, taken after IRX-2 immunotherapy. Receptors were obtained from a human donor with breast cancer.

In its sample, this clone was seen a few times. V gene TRBV6-8 combines with J gene TRBJ2-2, with 7 bases matching TRBD1. J gave up 3 bases and V 6 bases, and 7 bases lay outside the gene matches. Germline-derived CDR1 and CDR2 are MNHGY and SAAAGT. This CDR3 contains 15 residues. In nucleotides, the CDR3 is TGTGCCAGCAGAACCCGGGACAGTTACACCGGGGAGCTGTTTTTT. Amino acid sequence: CASRTRDSYTGELFF.

The CDR3 DNA reads as TGTGCCAGCAGCGTTCCGGGACCCGGCCGTTCACCCCTCCACTTT. It is translated as CASSVPGPGRSPLHF. The chain recombines TRBV14 with TRBJ1-6, with D perhaps TRBD1 (5 bases). V was cut by 5 bases and J by 9 bases, with 17 bases left in between. Per germline, CDR1 SGHDN and CDR2 FVKESK. This CDR3 is built from 15 residues. Combining the CDR3 with reference TRBV14 and TRBJ1-6 gives the whole variable domain EAGVTQFPSHSVIEKGQTVTLRCDPISGHDNLYWYRRVMGKEIKFLLHFVKESKQDESGMPNNRFLAERTGGTYSTLKVQPAELEDSGVYFCASSVPGPGRSPLHFGNGTRLTVT.

The CDR3 coding sequence is TGCAGCGTTGGCGGGACAAGAAATTGGGAGACCCAGTACTTC. It codes for CSVGGTRNWETQYF. The chain joins TRBV29-1 to TRBJ2-5; D is perhaps TRBD1 or TRBD2 (6 bases each). Trimming stripped 4 bases from V and 5 bases from J, with 17 bases between. Germline V CDR1 and CDR2: SQVTM, ANQGSEA. The CDR3 length is 14 residues.

This chain uses TRBV19 with TRBJ2-2; possible D gene TRBD1, 5 bases. Trimming shortened V by 7 bases and J by 4 bases, and 13 bases separated the two germline ends. Germline V gene data show CDR1 as LNHDA and CDR2 as SQIVND (reference sequence). The CDR3 runs 14 residues. Here the CDR3 reads CASTAGLGTGELFF. The CDR3 region has the DNA TGTGCCAGTACCGCAGGGCTGGGCACCGGGGAGCTGTTTTTT.

Notes on this clone: Sequence at one end of the junction differs from germline and may be a read error. V gene TRBV18 combines with J gene TRBJ2-6; 11 bases are a match to TRBD2. The CDR3 sequence is 18 residues long. The V gene's germline CDR1 is KGHSH and CDR2 LQKENI. CDR3 DNA sequence: TGTGCCAGCTCACCTCTAGCGGGGGGTTACTCTGGGGCTAACGTCCTGACTTTC. Protein product: CASSPLAGGYSGANVLTF.

This rearrangement joins TRBV7-4 to TRBJ1-6; the match to TRBD1 covers 10 bases. The trim removed 3 bases at V and 6 bases at J, leaving 8 bases unmatched. This CDR3 is 17 amino acids long. CDR1 SGHVT and CDR2 SQSDAQ come from the germline V gene. CDR3 in amino acids: CASSLAGTGDINSPLHF. CDR3 DNA sequence: TGTGCCAGCAGCTTGGCCGGGACAGGGGATATTAATTCACCCCTCCACTTT.

The chain carries TRBV14 and TRBJ2-5, with TRBD2 matching 13 bases. The J segment lost 5 bases and the V segment lost 1 base, leaving 4 bases of the junction unmatched. Germline CDR1 reads SGHDN; CDR2 reads FVKESK. The CDR3 contains 16 residues. This CDR3 is CASSQVGTSGAETQYF. As DNA, the CDR3 is TGTGCCAGCAGCCAAGTTGGGACTAGCGGGGCCGAGACCCAGTACTTC.

V and J are TRBV7-6 and TRBJ1-4, with 9 nucleotides matching TRBD1. V was clipped by 3 bases and J by 8 bases; unmatched bases: 4. This CDR3 has 14 residues. The germline CDR1 and CDR2 sequences are SGHVS and FNYEAQ. The CDR3 DNA is TGTGCCAGCAGCTTTGGGACAGGGCAGGAAAAACTGTTTTTT. Its protein product is CASSFGTGQEKLFF.

This sequence joins TRBV5-1 and TRBJ2-1; no clear D gene. Germline V gene data show CDR1 as SGHRS and CDR2 as YFSETQ. Between the trimmed V and J ends, which lost 2 bases and 7 bases, there was a span of 13 bases. This CDR3 comprises 14 residues. As DNA, the CDR3 is TGCGCCAGCAGCTTCCGGGCTCGCGAGAATGAGCAGTTCTTC. This gives the protein CASSFRARENEQFF.

This clone occurred a few times. The chain links TRBV28 to TRBJ2-1, with D tentatively TRBD2 (5 bases). Germline values: CDR1 MDHEN, CDR2 SYDVKM. V shed 2 bases and J shed 1 base, with 15 bases lying between them. The CDR3 length is 17 residues. CDR3 coding DNA: TGTGCCAGCAGTTTAGCGACGGGGAGAAGGTCCTACAATGAGCAGTTCTTC. It yields the protein CASSLATGRRSYNEQFF.

For the CDR3, the DNA is TGTGCCAGCAGCTTTACCTTGGCTGAGGGGTGGGAGACCCAGTACTTC. It encodes CASSFTLAEGWETQYF. J is TRBJ2-5 and V is TRBV11-3; tentatively, D is TRBD1 or TRBD2 (5 bases each). The germline V gene encodes CDR1 SGHNT and CDR2 YENEEA. This CDR3 has 16 residues. Trimming stripped 3 bases from V and 5 bases from J, with 19 bases between.

The chain recombines TRBV1 with TRBJ2-2; no DNA check was done on the table's D call, TRBD1. TRBV1 is designated a pseudogene. This CDR3 contains 17 residues. The CDR3 loop reads CASSQEDRGHYTGELFF. In DNA, the CDR3 is TGCGCCAGCAGCCAAGAGGACAGGGGGCATTACACCGGGGAGCTGTTTTTT.

This clone was detected a few times. The CDR3 nucleotides are TGTGCCACCAGCGGAGGACAGGGTGGGGGTGCTGGCTACACCTTC. It yields the protein CATSGGQGGGAGYTF. The chain has TRBV15 and TRBJ1-2, with 8 bases matching TRBD1. Germline CDR1 LNHNV, CDR2 YYDKDF (reference sequence). The V and J ends lost 5 bases and 7 bases, in that order; junction bases with no gene match: 12. There are 15 residues in the CDR3. Drawing the rest from reference TRBV15 and TRBJ1-2, the complete variable domain is DAMVIQNPRYQVTQFGKPVTLSCSQTLNHNVMYWYQQKSSQAPKLLFHYYDKDFNNEADTPDNFQSRRPNTSFCFLDIRSPGLGDTAMYLCATSGGQGGGAGYTFGSGTRLTVV.

The chain combines TRBV7-1 with TRBJ2-6; D gene unclear. TRBV7-1 is marked as an open reading frame, function uncertain. V gave up 5 bases and J gave up 4 bases, with 6 bases separating them. The CDR3 has 13 amino acids. CDR3 sequence reads: CASSPRGANVLTF. DNA for the CDR3: TGTGCCAGCAGCCCAAGGGGGGCCAACGTCCTGACTTTC.

This clone was observed a few times. This chain connects TRBV11-3 to TRBJ2-5; TRBD2 aligns across 8 bases. V gave up 5 bases and J gave up 1 base; unmatched junction bases: 3. Germline V gives CDR1 SGHNT, CDR2 YENEEA. The CDR3 is made up of 14 amino acids. CDR3 DNA: TGTGCCAGCAGCCAAGCGGGGGTCCAAGAGACCCAGTACTTC. Amino acids: CASSQAGVQETQYF.

This sequence joins TRBV7-6 and TRBJ2-2, with D possibly being TRBD1 (5 bases). This CDR3 is built from 16 residues. V was clipped by 1 base and J by 5 bases, with 14 bases between them. Germline V gene sequence: CDR1 SGHVS, CDR2 FNYEAQ. Written as DNA, the CDR3 is TGTGCCAGCAGCTTAGTAACTGGGGCAGCGACCGGGGAGCTGTTTTTT. Translated, it gives CASSLVTGAATGELFF. Full variable domain (outside the CDR3, taken from reference TRBV7-6 and TRBJ2-2): GAGVSQSPRYKVTKRGQDVALRCDPISGHVSLYWYRQALGQGPEFLTYFNYEAQQDKSGLPNDRFSAERPEGSISTLTIQRTEQRDSAMYRCASSLVTGAATGELFFGEGSRLTVL.

This chain uses TRBV11-3 with TRBJ2-1, with 10 positions matching TRBD1. Unmatched junction bases numbered 12, after V lost 4 bases and J lost 9 bases. The CDR3 length is 16 residues. The germline CDR1 and CDR2 sequences are SGHNT and YENEEA. The DNA for the CDR3 is TGTGCCAGCAGCTCAATCTCGGGACAGGGGCGCGGTGAGCAGTTCTTC. Translating it yields CASSSISGQGRGEQFF.

V usage is TRBV6-8 and J usage is TRBJ1-2, with D possibly being TRBD1 (6 bases). This CDR3 has 15 amino acids. V lost 8 bases to trimming and J lost 0 bases, with 16 bases between them. Per germline, CDR1 MNHGY and CDR2 SAAAGT. CDR3 residues: CASLKGGGANYGYTF. In DNA form, the CDR3 reads TGTGCCAGCCTCAAAGGAGGGGGAGCTAACTATGGCTACACCTTC.

This clone was seen only once. The V call is TRBV7-1, the J call TRBJ2-5, with a weak D call TRBD2 (6 bases). TRBV7-1 is identified as an open reading frame with a role that is uncertain. There are 14 residues in the CDR3. The V and J ends lost 4 bases and 5 bases respectively, with 14 bases between them. The CDR3 is CASSWAAGRETQYF. In DNA form, the CDR3 reads TGTGCCAGCAGCTGGGCGGCAGGGAGGGAGACCCAGTACTTC.

The chain combines TRBV29-1 with TRBJ2-7, with 12 positions matching TRBD1. Germline lookup yields CDR1 SQVTM and CDR2 ANQGSEA. After removal of 1 base from V and 5 bases from J, the junction contained 6 bases not matched to a gene. The CDR3 spans 15 residues. The CDR3 bases are TGCAGCGTTGAAGTGGGGACAGGGGGCGGGCACGAGCAGTACTTC. It codes for CSVEVGTGGGHEQYF.

The chain has TRBV23-1 and TRBJ2-7; tentatively, D is TRBD2 (5 bases). TRBV23-1 qualifies as an ORF whose function is uncertain. Trimming shortened V by 6 bases and J by 5 bases, and 20 bases separated the two germline ends. The CDR3 loop spans 15 amino acids. CDR3 protein: CASSLAGTLRDEQYF. The DNA of the CDR3 is TGCGCCAGCAGCCTTGCGGGTACCTTGAGGGACGAGCAGTACTTC.

The rearrangement uses TRBV7-6 and TRBJ2-7; 8 nucleotides agree with TRBD2. J lost 2 bases, V lost 4 bases, and 4 bases had no gene match. This CDR3 has 14 residues. Germline CDR1 SGHVS, CDR2 FNYEAQ. The CDR3 sequence: CASSSVAGTYEQYF. In DNA, the CDR3 is TGTGCCAGCAGCTCCGTAGCGGGAACCTACGAGCAGTACTTC.

Only a few counts were recorded for this clone. This chain connects TRBV15 to TRBJ1-5; tentatively, D is TRBD1 (5 bases). Germline-derived CDR1 and CDR2 are LNHNV and YYDKDF (reference sequence). Trimming took 6 bases from V and 2 from J, leaving 17 bases between them. This CDR3 is 16 amino acids long. Written as DNA, the CDR3 is TGTGCCACCAGGGCTCACACAGGAAAGGGCAATCAGCCCCAGCATTTT. Translated: CATRAHTGKGNQPQHF.

The rearrangement joins TRBV15 to TRBJ1-2, with a possible D match to TRBD1 (5 bases). Between the trimmed V and J ends, which lost 0 bases and 4 bases, there was a span of 9 bases. The CDR3 length is 14 residues. CDR1 LNHNV and CDR2 YYDKDF come from the germline V gene (reference sequence). The CDR3 bases are TGTGCCACCAGCAGAGACAGGGATGTCTATGGCTACACCTTC. Residues: CATSRDRDVYGYTF.

This clone came up once. The genes are TRBV7-5 and TRBJ1-1; the tabulated D call, TRBD1, remains unverified against the DNA. TRBV7-5 is labeled a pseudogene. The CDR3 has 14 amino acids. CDR3 residues: CASSWKSGETEAFF. For the CDR3, the DNA is TGTGCCAGCAGCTGGAAGTCAGGGGAAACTGAAGCTTTCTTT.

V gene TRBV6-8 combines with J gene TRBJ1-6, with 7 bases aligning to TRBD1. Germline loops: CDR1 MNHGY, CDR2 SAAAGT. Trimming removed 6 bases from V and 2 bases from J; junction bases left unmatched: 4. CDR3 length equals 15 residues. CDR3 bases: TGTGCCAGCAGGTTAGACAGGGCCTATAATTCACCCCTCCACTTT. This sequence encodes CASRLDRAYNSPLHF.

This chain joins TRBV18 and TRBJ2-1; 7 bases line up with TRBD2. This CDR3 has 13 amino acids. V trimming: 4 bases; J trimming: 6 bases; junction bases outside the gene matches: 3. CDR1 KGHSH and CDR2 LQKENI come from the germline V gene. The CDR3 nucleotides read TGTGCCAGCTCACTGGGGGGGAGCAATGAGCAGTTCTTC. It encodes CASSLGGSNEQFF.

V gene TRBV11-1 combines with J gene TRBJ1-1; 7 bases line up with TRBD1. The V gene end was trimmed by 5 bases and the J gene end by 2 bases; junction bases not matched to a gene: 11. This CDR3 is 16 amino acids long. Germline-derived CDR1 and CDR2 are SGHAT and FQDESV (reference sequence). The CDR3: CASSRNPGQINTEAFF. The DNA of the CDR3 is TGTGCCAGCAGCCGGAATCCGGGACAGATTAACACTGAAGCTTTCTTT.

The CDR3 sequence: CASSQLIGGDGYTF. DNA of the CDR3: TGTGCCAGCAGCCAATTAATTGGGGGTGATGGCTACACCTTC. The V and J genes are TRBV6-8 and TRBJ1-2, with D perhaps TRBD1 (5 bases). Trimming pared 6 bases from V and 6 bases from J, leaving 17 bases between. The CDR3 contains 14 residues. Germline CDR1 reads MNHGY; CDR2 reads SAAAGT.

The chain recombines TRBV30 with TRBJ1-2; D is unresolved. Germline loops: CDR1 GTSNPN, CDR2 SVGIG (reference sequence). This CDR3 is built from 11 residues. V lost 0 bases and J 8 bases, leaving 7 bases between the germline ends. The CDR3 nucleotides read TGTGCCTGGAGTGTACCGCCGGGCTACACCTTC. Translated: CAWSVPPGYTF. Based on the CDR3 plus reference TRBV30 and TRBJ1-2, the full variable domain is SQTIHQWPATLVQPVGSPLSLECTVEGTSNPNLYWYRQAAGRGLQLLFYSVGIGQISSEVPQNLSASRPQDRQFILSSKKLLLSDSGFYLCAWSVPPGYTFGSGTRLTVV.